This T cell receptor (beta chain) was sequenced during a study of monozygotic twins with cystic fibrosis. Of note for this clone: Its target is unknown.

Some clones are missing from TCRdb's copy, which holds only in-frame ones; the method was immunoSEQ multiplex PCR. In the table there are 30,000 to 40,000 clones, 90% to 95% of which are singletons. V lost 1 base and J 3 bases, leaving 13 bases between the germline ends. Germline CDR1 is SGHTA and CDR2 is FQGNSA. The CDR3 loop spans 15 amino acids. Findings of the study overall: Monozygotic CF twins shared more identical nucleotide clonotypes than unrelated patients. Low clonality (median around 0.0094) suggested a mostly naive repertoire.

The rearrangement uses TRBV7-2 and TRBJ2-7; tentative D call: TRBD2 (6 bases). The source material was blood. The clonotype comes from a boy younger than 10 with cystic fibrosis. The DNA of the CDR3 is TGTGCCAGCAGCTTAGTTCGGGACTTCAACTACGAGCAGTACTTC. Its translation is CASSLVRDFNYEQYF.